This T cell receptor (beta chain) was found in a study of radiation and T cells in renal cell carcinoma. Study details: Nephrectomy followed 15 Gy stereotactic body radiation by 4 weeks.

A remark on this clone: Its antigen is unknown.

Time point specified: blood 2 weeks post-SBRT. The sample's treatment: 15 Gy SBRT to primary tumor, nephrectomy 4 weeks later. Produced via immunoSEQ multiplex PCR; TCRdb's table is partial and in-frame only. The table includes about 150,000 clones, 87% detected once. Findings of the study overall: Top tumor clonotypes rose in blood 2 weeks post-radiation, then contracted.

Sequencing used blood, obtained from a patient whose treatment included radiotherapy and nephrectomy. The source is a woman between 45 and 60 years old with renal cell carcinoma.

The CDR3 spells CASSRLAGAGNEQFF. As DNA, the CDR3 is TGTGCCAGTAGTAGACTAGCGGGGGCTGGAAATGAGCAGTTCTTC. The chain has TRBV19 and TRBJ2-1, with 12 bases identical to TRBD2. Germline values: CDR1 LNHDA, CDR2 SQIVND (reference sequence). CDR3 length: 15 amino acids. Trimming removed 4 bases from V and 7 bases from J; junction bases left unmatched: 5.